One T cell receptor (beta chain) is described in this entry. No antigen is known for it. The data stem from a study of T cells in Graves' hyperthyroidism and ophthalmopathy. Study-level points and caveats: Ophthalmopathy was told apart from stable hyperthyroidism by a 13 V-J model.

RNA transcripts provided the source from which TCR beta CDR3 regions were amplified. RT-PCR in the first round (using the HTBI primer set) targeted the TCR CDR3. Via MiXCR, TCRdb re-called the multiplex PCR reads, giving one row per CDR3 protein. The data contain under 650,000 distinct CDR3 sequences, around 15% of them singletons. V lost 4 bases, J lost 7 bases, and 22 bases lay in between. CDR3 length equals 16 residues. From germline, CDR1 is KGHSH and CDR2 LQKENI. Specimen: blood. The clonotype comes from a young woman with Graves' hyperthyroidism. The V call is TRBV18, the J call TRBJ1-2; D call uncertain. The DNA for the CDR3 is TGTGCCAGCTCACTCGGATCTACCCAACACCTTTCTGGCTACACCTTC. It specifies CASSLGSTQHLSGYTF. Full variable domain (rest looked up from reference TRBV18 and TRBJ1-2): NAGVMQNPRHLVRRRGQEARLRCSPMKGHSHVYWYRQLPEEGLKFMVYLQKENIIDESGMPKERFSAEFPKEGPSILRIQQVVRGDSAAYFCASSLGSTQHLSGYTFGSGTRLTVV.